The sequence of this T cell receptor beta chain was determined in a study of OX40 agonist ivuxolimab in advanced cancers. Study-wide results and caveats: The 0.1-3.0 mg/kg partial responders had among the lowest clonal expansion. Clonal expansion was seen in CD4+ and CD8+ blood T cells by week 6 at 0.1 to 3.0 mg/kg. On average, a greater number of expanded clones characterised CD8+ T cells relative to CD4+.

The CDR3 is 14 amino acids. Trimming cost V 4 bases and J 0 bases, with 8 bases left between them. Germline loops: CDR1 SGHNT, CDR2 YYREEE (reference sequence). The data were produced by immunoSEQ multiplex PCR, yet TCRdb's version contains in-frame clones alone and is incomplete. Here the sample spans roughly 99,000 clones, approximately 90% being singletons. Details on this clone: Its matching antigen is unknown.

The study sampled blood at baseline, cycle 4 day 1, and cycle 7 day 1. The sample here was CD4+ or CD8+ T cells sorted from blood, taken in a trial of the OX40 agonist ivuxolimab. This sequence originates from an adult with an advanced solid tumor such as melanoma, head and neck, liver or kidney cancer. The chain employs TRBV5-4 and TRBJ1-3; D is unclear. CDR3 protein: CASSLPDSGNTIYF. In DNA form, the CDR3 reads TGTGCCAGCAGCCTCCCAGACTCTGGAAACACCATATATTTT.